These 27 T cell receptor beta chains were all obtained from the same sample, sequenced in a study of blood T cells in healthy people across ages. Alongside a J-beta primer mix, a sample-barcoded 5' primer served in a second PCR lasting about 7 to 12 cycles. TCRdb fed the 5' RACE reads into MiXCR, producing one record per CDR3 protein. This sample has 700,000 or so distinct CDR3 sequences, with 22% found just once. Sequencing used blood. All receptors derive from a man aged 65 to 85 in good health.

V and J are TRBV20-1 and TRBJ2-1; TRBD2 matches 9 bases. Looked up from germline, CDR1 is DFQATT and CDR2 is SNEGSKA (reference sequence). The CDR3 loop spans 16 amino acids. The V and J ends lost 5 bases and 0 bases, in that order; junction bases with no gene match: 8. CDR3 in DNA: TGCAGTGCTTCTTTAGCGGGGGCCCGCTCCTACAATGAGCAGTTCTTC. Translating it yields CSASLAGARSYNEQFF.

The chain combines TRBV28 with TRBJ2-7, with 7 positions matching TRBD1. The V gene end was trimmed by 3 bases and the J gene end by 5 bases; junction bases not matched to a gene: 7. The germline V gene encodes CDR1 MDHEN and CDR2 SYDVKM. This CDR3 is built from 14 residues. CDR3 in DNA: TGTGCCAGCAGTTTGACAGGGCTCGACCACGAGCAGTACTTC. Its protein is CASSLTGLDHEQYF.

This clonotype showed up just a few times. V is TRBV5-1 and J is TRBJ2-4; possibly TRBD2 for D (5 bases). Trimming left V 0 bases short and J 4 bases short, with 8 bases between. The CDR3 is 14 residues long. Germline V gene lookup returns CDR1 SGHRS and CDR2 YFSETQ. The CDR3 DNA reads TGCGCCAGCAGCTTGGGAGCGGCTAAAAACATTCAGTACTTC. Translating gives CASSLGAAKNIQYF. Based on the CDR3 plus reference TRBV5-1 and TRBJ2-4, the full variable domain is KAGVTQTPRYLIKTRGQQVTLSCSPISGHRSVSWYQQTPGQGLQFLFEYFSETQRNKGNFPGRFSGRQFSNSRSEMNVSTLELGDSALYLCASSLGAAKNIQYFGAGTRLSVL.

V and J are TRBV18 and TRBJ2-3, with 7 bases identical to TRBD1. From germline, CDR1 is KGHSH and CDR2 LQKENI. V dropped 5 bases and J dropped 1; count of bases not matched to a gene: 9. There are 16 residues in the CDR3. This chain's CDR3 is CASSTGTALGTDTQYF. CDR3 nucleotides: TGTGCCAGCTCAACTGGGACAGCACTCGGCACAGATACGCAGTATTTT.

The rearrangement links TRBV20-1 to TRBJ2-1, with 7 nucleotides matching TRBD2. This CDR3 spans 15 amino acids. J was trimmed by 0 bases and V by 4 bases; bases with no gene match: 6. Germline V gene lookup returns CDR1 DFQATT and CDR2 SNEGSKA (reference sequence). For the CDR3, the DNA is TGCAGTGCTAAAATGCGGGAGAGCTCCTACAATGAGCAGTTCTTC. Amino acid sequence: CSAKMRESSYNEQFF.

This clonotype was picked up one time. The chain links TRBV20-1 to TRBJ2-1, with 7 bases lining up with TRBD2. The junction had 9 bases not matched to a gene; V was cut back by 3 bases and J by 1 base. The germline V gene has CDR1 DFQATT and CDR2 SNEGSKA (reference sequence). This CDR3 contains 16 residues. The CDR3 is CSARDPGGGSYNEQFF. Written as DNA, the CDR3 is TGCAGTGCTAGGGACCCGGGGGGTGGATCCTACAATGAGCAGTTCTTC.

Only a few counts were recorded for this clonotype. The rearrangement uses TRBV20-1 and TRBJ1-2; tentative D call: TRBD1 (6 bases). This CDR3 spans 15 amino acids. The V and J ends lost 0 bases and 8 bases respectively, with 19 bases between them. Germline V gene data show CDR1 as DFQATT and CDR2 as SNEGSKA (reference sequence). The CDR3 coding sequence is TGCAGTGCTAGAGATAGAAGTGGGACACACACGGGCTACACCTTC. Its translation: CSARDRSGTHTGYTF.

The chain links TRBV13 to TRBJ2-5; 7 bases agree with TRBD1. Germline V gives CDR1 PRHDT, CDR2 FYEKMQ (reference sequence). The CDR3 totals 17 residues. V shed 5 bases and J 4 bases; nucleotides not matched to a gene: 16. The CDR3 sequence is CASSQIRLDRVVETQYF. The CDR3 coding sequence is TGTGCCAGCAGCCAGATCCGCCTAGACAGGGTGGTAGAGACCCAGTACTTC.

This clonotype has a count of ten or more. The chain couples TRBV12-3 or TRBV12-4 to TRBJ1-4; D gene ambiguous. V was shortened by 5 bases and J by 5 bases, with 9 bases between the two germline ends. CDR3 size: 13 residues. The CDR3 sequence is CASSQKRNEKLFF. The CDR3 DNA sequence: TGTGCCAGCAGTCAAAAAAGGAATGAAAAACTGTTTTTT.

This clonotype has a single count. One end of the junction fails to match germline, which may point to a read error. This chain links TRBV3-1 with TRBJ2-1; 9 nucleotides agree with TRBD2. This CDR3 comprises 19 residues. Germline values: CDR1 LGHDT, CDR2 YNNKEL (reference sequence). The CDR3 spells CARSQALASGVSSYNEQFF. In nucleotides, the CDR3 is TGTGCCAGAAGCCAAGCTCTGGCTAGCGGGGTGAGCTCCTACAATGAGCAGTTCTTC.

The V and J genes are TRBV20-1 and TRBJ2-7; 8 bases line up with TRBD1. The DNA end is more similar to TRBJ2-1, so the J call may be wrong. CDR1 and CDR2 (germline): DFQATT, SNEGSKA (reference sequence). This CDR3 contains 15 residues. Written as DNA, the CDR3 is TGCAGTGCCACATCGATGGGGACAGGTCGTAACGAGCAGTTCTTC. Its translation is CSATSMGTGRNEQFF.

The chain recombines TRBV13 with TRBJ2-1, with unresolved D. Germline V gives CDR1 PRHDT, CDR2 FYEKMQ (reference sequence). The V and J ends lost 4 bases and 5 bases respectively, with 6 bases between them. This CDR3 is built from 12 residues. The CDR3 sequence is CASSSYNNEQFF. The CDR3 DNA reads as TGTGCCAGCAGCTCCTACAACAATGAGCAGTTCTTC.

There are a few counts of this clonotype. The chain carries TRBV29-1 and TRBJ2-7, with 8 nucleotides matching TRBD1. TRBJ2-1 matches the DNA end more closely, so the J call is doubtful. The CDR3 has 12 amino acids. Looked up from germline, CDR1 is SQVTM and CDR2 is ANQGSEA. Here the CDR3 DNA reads TGCAGCACGGGGACAGGAGACAATGAGCAGTTCTTC. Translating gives CSTGTGDNEQFF.

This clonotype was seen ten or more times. The CDR3 DNA is TGTGCCAGCAGCTTAGGCCAGGGGCACACAGATACGCAGTATTTT. Translating it yields CASSLGQGHTDTQYF. The V and J genes are TRBV11-2 and TRBJ2-3; D might be TRBD1 (6 bases). Per germline, CDR1 SGHAT and CDR2 FQNNGV. V was trimmed by 1 base and J by 2 bases, leaving 10 bases between them. CDR3 length: 15 amino acids.

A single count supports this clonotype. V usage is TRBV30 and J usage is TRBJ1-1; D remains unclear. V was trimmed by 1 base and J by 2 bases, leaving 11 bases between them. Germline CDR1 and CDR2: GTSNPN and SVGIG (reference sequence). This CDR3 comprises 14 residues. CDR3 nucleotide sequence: TGTGCCTGGAGTGCCTGGCCCGCCAACACTGAAGCTTTCTTT. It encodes CAWSAWPANTEAFF.

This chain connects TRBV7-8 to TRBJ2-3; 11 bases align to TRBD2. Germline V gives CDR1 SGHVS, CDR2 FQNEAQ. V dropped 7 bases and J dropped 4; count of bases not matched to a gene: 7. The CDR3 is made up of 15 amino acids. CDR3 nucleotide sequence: TGTGCCAGCACCCCGACTAGCGGGACCTCAGATACGCAGTATTTT. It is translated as CASTPTSGTSDTQYF.

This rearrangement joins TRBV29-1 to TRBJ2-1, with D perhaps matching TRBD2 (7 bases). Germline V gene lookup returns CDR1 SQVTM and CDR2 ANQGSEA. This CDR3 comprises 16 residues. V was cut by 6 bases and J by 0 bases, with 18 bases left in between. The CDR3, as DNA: TGCAGCGTGGGGGGGGCTAGCGGTCTCTCCTACAATGAGCAGTTCTTC. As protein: CSVGGASGLSYNEQFF.

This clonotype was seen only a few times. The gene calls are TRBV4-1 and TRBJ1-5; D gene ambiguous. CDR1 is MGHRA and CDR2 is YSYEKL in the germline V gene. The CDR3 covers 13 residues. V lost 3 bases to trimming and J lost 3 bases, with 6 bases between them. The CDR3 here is CASSQEPNQPQHF. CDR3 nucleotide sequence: TGCGCCAGCAGCCAGGAGCCCAATCAGCCCCAGCATTTT.

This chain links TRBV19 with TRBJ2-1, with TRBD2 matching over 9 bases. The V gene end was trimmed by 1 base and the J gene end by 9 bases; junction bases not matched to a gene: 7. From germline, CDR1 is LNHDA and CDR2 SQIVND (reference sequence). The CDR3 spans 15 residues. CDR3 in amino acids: CASSIVTSGHSEQFF. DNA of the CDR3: TGTGCCAGTAGTATAGTGACTAGCGGTCACAGTGAGCAGTTCTTC.

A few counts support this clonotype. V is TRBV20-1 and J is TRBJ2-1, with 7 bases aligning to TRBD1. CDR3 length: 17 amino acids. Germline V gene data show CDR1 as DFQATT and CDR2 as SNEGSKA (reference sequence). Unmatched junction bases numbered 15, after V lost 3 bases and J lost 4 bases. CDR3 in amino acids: CSARRPRVGTVYNEQFF. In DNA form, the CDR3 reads TGCAGTGCTAGGCGGCCCCGGGTTGGGACAGTATACAATGAGCAGTTCTTC.

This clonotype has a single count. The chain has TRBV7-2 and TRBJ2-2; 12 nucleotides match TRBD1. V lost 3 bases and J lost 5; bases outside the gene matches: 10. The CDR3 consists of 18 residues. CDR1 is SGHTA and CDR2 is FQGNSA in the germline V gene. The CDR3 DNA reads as TGTGCCAGCAGCTTGCGACCCGGGACAGGGGGCCGAACCGGGGAGCTGTTTTTT. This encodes CASSLRPGTGGRTGELFF.

The CDR3 region is CASSGGPSYNEQFF. The CDR3 bases are TGCGCCAGCAGCGGTGGCCCCTCCTACAATGAGCAGTTCTTC. V and J are TRBV5-1 and TRBJ2-1; D gene uncertain. This CDR3 spans 14 amino acids. Germline V lookup: CDR1 SGHRS, CDR2 YFSETQ. Trimming took 4 bases from V and 0 from J, leaving 8 bases between them.

In nucleotides, the CDR3 is TGTGCCAGCAGCGCCTGGGACGGGGTTGAGCAGTTCTTC. Its translation: CASSAWDGVEQFF. The chain recombines TRBV7-8 with TRBJ2-5; possibly TRBD1 or TRBD2 for D (5 bases each). The DNA end lines up better with TRBJ2-1; the J call may be wrong. Per the germline V gene, CDR1 is SGHVS and CDR2 is FQNEAQ. This CDR3 has 13 residues.

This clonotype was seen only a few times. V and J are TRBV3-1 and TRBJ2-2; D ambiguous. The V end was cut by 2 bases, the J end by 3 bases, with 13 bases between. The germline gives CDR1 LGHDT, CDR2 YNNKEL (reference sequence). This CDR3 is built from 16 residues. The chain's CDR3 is CASSQLLQVDTGELFF. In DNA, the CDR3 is TGTGCCAGCAGCCAACTCCTCCAGGTTGACACCGGGGAGCTGTTTTTT.

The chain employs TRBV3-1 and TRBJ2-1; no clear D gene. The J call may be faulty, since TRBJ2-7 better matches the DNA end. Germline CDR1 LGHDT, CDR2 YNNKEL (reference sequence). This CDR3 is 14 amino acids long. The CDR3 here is CASSQEPASYEQYF. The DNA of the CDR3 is TGTGCCAGCAGCCAAGAGCCGGCGTCCTACGAGCAGTACTTC.

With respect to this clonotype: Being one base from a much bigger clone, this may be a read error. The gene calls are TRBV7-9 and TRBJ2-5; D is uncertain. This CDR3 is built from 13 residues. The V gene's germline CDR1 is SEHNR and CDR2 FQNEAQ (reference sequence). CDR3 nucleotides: TGTGCCAGCAGCTTACAAGGCTTCGAGACCCGGTACTTC. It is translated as CASSLQGFETRYF.

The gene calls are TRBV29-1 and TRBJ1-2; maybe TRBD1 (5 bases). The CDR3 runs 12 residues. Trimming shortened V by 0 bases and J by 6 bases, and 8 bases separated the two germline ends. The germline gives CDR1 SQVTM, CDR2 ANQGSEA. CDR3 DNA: TGCAGCGTTGAAGATAGGGGAGATGGCTACACCTTC. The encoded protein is CSVEDRGDGYTF.